Below, 6 T cell receptor beta chains from the same sample are listed, as sequenced in a study of T cell repertoires in urothelial bladder cancer. This table comes from immunoSEQ multiplex PCR, and its TCRdb copy is limited to in-frame clones, with some not included. The sample lists around 11,000 clones, about two thirds occurring once. The material sequenced was tumor-infiltrating cells from bladder cancer. The receptors were gathered from a human donor with a benign inflammatory bladder lesion.

The chain joins TRBV19 to TRBJ1-3; D not resolved. The V gene's germline CDR1 is LNHDA and CDR2 SQIVND (reference sequence). Deletions cut 3 bases from V and 0 bases from J, with 9 bases between. The CDR3 loop spans 15 amino acids. CDR3 in amino acids: CASSIGGSSGNTIYF. CDR3 DNA sequence: TGTGCCAGTAGTATCGGAGGCAGCTCTGGAAACACCATATATTTT.

This chain connects TRBV5-5 to TRBJ1-5; TRBD1 agrees at 9 bases. Unmatched junction bases numbered 14, after V lost 5 bases and J lost 8 bases. The CDR3 length is 16 residues. The germline V gene encodes CDR1 SGHKS and CDR2 YYEKEE (reference sequence). In nucleotides, the CDR3 is TGTGCCAGCAGGAGACAGGGGGGGAGAATAGATGAGCCCCAGCATTTT. Translation gives CASRRQGGRIDEPQHF. Supplemented by reference TRBV5-5 and TRBJ1-5, the full variable domain reads DAGVTQSPTHLIKTRGQQVTLRCSPISGHKSVSWYQQVLGQGPQFIFQYYEKEERGRGNFPDRFSARQFPNYSSELNVNALLLGDSALYLCASRRQGGRIDEPQHFGDGTRLSIL.

This clone appeared a few times. The chain recombines TRBV30 with TRBJ2-2; the match to TRBD1 covers 8 bases. Unmatched junction bases numbered 11, after V lost 0 bases and J lost 8 bases. Looked up from germline, CDR1 is GTSNPN and CDR2 is SVGIG (reference sequence). The CDR3 sequence is 16 residues long. The CDR3 spells CAWSVHGTGRRGELFF. The DNA for the CDR3 is TGTGCCTGGAGTGTACATGGGACAGGTCGAAGAGGGGAGCTGTTTTTT.

This clone was recorded a few times. The J gene is TRBJ2-1, the V gene TRBV11-3; unclear D gene. The CDR3 covers 11 residues. Germline CDR1 reads SGHNT; CDR2 reads YENEEA. V lost 4 bases to trimming and J lost 8 bases, with 6 bases between them. The DNA for the CDR3 is TGTGCCAGCAGCTCCGCAGATGAGCAGTTCTTC. This sequence encodes CASSSADEQFF.

The chain carries TRBV19 and TRBJ1-4; TRBD1 is a possible D gene (6 bases). Germline CDR1 is LNHDA and CDR2 is SQIVND (reference sequence). V was trimmed by 3 bases and J by 10 bases, leaving 9 bases between them. The CDR3 is made up of 12 amino acids. The CDR3 reads CASSIGGGKLFF. The CDR3 region has the DNA TGTGCCAGTAGTATTGGAGGGGGAAAACTGTTTTTT.

The V and J genes are TRBV10-3 and TRBJ1-4; perhaps TRBD1 as D (5 bases). The V end was cut by 6 bases, the J end by 8 bases, with 19 bases between. Germline V gene lookup returns CDR1 ENHRY and CDR2 SYGVKD. The CDR3 is made up of 15 amino acids. The CDR3 loop reads CAISQGRDGYEKLFF. CDR3 coding DNA: TGTGCCATCAGCCAAGGGCGGGACGGTTACGAAAAACTGTTTTTT.